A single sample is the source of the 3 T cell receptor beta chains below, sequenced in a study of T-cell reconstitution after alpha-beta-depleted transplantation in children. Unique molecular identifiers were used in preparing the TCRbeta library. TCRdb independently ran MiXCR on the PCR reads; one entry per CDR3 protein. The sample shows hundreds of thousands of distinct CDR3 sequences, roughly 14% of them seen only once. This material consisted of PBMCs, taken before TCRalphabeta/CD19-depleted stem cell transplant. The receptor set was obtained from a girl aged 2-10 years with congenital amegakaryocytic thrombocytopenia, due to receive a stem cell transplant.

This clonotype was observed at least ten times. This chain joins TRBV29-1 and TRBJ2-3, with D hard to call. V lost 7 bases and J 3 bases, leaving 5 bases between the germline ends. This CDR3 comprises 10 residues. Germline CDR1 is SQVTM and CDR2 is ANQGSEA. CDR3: CSGTTDTQYF. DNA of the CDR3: TGCAGCGGAACAACAGATACGCAGTATTTT.

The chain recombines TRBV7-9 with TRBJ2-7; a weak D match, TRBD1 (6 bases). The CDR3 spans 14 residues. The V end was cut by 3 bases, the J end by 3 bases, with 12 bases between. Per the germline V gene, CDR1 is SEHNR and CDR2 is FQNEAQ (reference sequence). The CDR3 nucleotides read TGTGCCAGCAGCTTGGTGGGACATAGCTACGAGCAGTACTTC. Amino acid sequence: CASSLVGHSYEQYF.

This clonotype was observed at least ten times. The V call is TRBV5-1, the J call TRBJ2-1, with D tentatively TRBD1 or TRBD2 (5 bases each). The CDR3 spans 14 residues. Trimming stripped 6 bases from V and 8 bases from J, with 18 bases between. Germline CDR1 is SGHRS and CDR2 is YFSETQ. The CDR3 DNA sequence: TGCGCCAGCAAGGGGTCGGTGGGAGAGGATGAGCAGTTCTTC. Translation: CASKGSVGEDEQFF. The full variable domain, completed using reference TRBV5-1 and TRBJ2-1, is KAGVTQTPRYLIKTRGQQVTLSCSPISGHRSVSWYQQTPGQGLQFLFEYFSETQRNKGNFPGRFSGRQFSNSRSEMNVSTLELGDSALYLCASKGSVGEDEQFFGPGTRLTVL.